There are a few counts of the clone carrying this T cell receptor (beta chain). CDR1 is MGHDK and CDR2 is SYGVNS in the germline V gene. Trimming removed 1 base from V and 3 bases from J; junction bases left unmatched: 2. This CDR3 spans 15 amino acids. The data belong to a study of long-term antiretroviral therapy in people with HIV. As for the study in general: Samples from the earliest time points predate the 2015 immediate-ART recommendation by about a decade.

Assay version v3.0 of immunoSEQ was used, and it was run at survey level. Generated by immunoSEQ multiplex PCR, the TCRdb table keeps only in-frame clones and is missing some. The table includes tens of thousands of clones, approximately 80% detected once. One or more pre-ART and two or more post-ART PBMC samples were available from each donor. The J gene is TRBJ1-3, the V gene TRBV25-1; 8 nucleotides match TRBD1. The sequences come from unsorted PBMCs, collected 0.3 years after starting antiretroviral therapy. This TCR was sampled from a man aged 35-49 years with HIV. In nucleotides, the CDR3 is TGTGCCAGCAGTGAATCAGGGGGCTTTGGAAACACCATATATTTT. Its translation is CASSESGGFGNTIYF.